This TCR beta chain was profiled in a study of CD8 T cells in Susac syndrome. The authors reverse transcribed roughly 0.5 to 1 ug RNA with random hexamers. TCRdb reanalysed the immunoSEQ multiplex PCR reads using MiXCR and keeps one entry per CDR3 protein. The sample consists of some 190,000 distinct CDR3 sequences, just under 95% of them appearing once. With V trimmed by 2 bases and J by 9 bases, 4 bases remained unmatched. The CDR3 contains 15 residues. The germline CDR1 and CDR2 sequences are KGHSH and LQKENI. Sequencing used CD4+ T cells from PBMCs. The chain combines TRBV18 with TRBJ2-2, with 12 bases matching TRBD2. The sequence was obtained from a human donor in good health. The CDR3 sequence: CASSPTTSGGRELFF. The CDR3 DNA reads as TGTGCCAGCTCACCAACGACTAGCGGGGGACGGGAGCTGTTTTTT.